This T cell receptor beta chain was captured by sequencing in a study of cytomegalovirus exposure and HLA in healthy donors. Study findings and constraints: An analysis done earlier found most TCR beta V segments productive about 87% or about 30% of the time. Analyses of presence/absence relied on an assumption of roughly uniform sequencing depth across donors. CMV serostatus stood as the only immune exposure information on hand.

The CDR3 runs to 14 residues. The V and J ends lost 4 bases and 2 bases respectively, with 12 bases between them. From germline, CDR1 is SGHRS and CDR2 YFSETQ. With regard to this clone: Its antigen is undetermined.

60 Vbeta and 13 Jbeta primers were used in PCR. Libraries were prepared by immunoSEQ multiplex PCR; TCRdb keeps only in-frame clonotypes and omits some of them. The sample consists of about 130,000 clones, 73% of them appearing once. Donors counted as nominally healthy when sampled, yet unrecorded immune exposures were likely. Sample: PBMCs. This TCR derives from a man between 60 and 75 years old in good health and CMV-seropositive. The chain uses TRBV5-1 and TRBJ1-2; D might be TRBD1 (5 bases). The CDR3 reads CASSPSPGNYGYTF. Written as DNA, the CDR3 is TGCGCCAGCAGCCCTTCACCAGGGAACTATGGCTACACCTTC.